This T cell receptor beta chain was obtained from a study of cytomegalovirus exposure and HLA in healthy donors. Findings and limits, study-wide: A classifier reportedly called cytomegalovirus status with high sensitivity and specificity.

The germline gives CDR1 SNHLY, CDR2 FYNNEI. The length of the CDR3 is 16 residues. V shed 11 bases, J shed 3 bases, and the junction held 12 bases outside the gene matches. Worth noting for this clone: Its cognate antigen is unknown.

Vbeta (60) and Jbeta (13) primers were used in the PCR. The table came from immunoSEQ multiplex PCR; TCRdb's copy has only in-frame clones and leaves some out. The table lists about 160,000 clones, over 70% of them singletons, with around 1.5% in the top ten. The sequence came from a woman in her 30s in good health and CMV-seronegative. The rearrangement joins TRBV2 to TRBJ2-6; 8 bases agree with TRBD1. Sequenced: PBMCs. CDR3 in amino acids: CACMGDRTFGANVLTF. The CDR3 region has the DNA TGTGCCTGTATGGGGGACAGGACTTTTGGGGCCAACGTCCTGACTTTC.